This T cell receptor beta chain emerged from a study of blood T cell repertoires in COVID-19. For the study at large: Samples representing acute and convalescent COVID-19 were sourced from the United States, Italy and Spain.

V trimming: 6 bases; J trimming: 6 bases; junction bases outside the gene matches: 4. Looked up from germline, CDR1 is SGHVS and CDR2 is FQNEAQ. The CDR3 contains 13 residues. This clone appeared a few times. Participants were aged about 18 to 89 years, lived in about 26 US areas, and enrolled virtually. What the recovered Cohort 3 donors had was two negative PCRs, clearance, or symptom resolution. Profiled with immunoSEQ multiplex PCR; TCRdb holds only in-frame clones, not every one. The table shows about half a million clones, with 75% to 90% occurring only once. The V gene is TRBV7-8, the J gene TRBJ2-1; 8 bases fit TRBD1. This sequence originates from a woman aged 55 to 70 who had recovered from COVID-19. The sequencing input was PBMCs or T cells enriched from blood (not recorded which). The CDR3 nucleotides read TGTGCCAGCAGGCCAACAGGGGGCAATGAGCAGTTCTTC. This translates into CASRPTGGNEQFF.